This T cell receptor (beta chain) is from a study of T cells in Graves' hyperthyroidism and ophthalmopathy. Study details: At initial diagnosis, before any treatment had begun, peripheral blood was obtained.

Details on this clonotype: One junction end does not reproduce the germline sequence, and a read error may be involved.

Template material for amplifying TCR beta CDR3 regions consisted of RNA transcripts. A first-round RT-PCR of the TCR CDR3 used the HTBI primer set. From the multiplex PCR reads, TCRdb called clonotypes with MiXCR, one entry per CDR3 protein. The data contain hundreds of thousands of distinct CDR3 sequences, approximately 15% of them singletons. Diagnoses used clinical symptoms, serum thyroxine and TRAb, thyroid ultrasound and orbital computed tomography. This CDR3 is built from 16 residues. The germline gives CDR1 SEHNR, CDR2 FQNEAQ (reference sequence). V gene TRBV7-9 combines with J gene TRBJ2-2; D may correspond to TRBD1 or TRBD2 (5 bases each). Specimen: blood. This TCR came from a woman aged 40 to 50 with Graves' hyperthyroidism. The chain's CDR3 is CASSPTTGTNTGELFF. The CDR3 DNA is TGTGCTAGCAGCCCAACCACCGGGACCAACACCGGGGAGCTGTTTTTT.